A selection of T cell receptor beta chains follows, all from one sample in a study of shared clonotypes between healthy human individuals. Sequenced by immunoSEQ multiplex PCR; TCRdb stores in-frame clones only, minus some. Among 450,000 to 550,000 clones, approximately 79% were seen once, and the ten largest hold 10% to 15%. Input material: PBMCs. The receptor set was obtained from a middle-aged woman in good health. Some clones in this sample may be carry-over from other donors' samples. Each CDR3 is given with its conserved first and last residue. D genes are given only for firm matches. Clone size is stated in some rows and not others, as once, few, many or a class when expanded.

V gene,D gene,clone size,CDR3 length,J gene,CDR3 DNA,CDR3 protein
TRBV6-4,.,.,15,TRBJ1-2,TGTGCCAGCAGTTCCAGGCGCACAAATAACTATGGCTACACCTTC,CASSSRRTNNYGYTF
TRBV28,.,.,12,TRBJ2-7,TGTGCCAGCGGAATGGCGGGCTCCGAGCAGTACTTC,CASGMAGSEQYF
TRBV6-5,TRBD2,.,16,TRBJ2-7,TGTGCCAGCAGTTATATAGCTAGCGGGAGGAGGAACGAGCAGTACTTC,CASSYIASGRRNEQYF
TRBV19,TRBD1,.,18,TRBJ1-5,TGTGCCAGTAGTCCTCACCGGGGACAGGGGGCAGGCAATCAGCCCCAGCATTTT,CASSPHRGQGAGNQPQHF
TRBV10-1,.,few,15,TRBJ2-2,TGCGCCAGTTGGAGTGACGGACGGCGGGGCGGGGAGCTGTTTTTT,CASWSDGRRGGELFF
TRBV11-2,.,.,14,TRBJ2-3,TGTGCCAGCAGCTTGGGTGCAGCAACAGATACGCAGTATTTT,CASSLGAATDTQYF
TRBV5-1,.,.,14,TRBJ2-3,TGCGCCAGCAGCTGGGGTTCGGTGACAGATACGCAGTATTTT,CASSWGSVTDTQYF
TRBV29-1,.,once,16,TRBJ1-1,TGCAGCGTTGAGTCCCCGTCGGGGGGTGAATTCACTGAAGCTTTCTTT,CSVESPSGGEFTEAFF
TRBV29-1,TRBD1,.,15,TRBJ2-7,TGCAGCCTGAGGGACAGGGGGCGATGGGGCTACGAGCAGTACTTC,CSLRDRGRWGYEQYF
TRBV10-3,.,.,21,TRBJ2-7,TGTGCCATCACCGACAGGGTACATGCTCCCCTAATAGCGGGATGGTACTACGAGCAGTACTTC,CAITDRVHAPLIAGWYYEQYF
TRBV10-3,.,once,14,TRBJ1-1,TGTGCCAAATTCTACGGACCGGAAAACACTGAAGCTTTCTTT,CAKFYGPENTEAFF
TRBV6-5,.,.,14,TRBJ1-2,TGTGCCAGCAGTTACCGGGCAGGGAATTATGGCTACACCTTC,CASSYRAGNYGYTF
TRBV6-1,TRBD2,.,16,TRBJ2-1,TGTGCCAGCAGTGGCGGGACTAGCCGGAGCTACAATGAGCAGTTCTTC,CASSGGTSRSYNEQFF
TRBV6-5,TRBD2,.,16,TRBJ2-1,TGTGCCAGCAGTTACCGCGGACTAGCGGGAGGACATGAGCAGTTCTTC,CASSYRGLAGGHEQFF
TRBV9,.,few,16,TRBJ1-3,TGTGCCAGCAGCGGTGGACCCAGTTCCTCTGGAAACACCATATATTTT,CASSGGPSSSGNTIYF
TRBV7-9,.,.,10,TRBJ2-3,TGTGCCGGGGGCACAGATACGCAGTATTTT,CAGGTDTQYF
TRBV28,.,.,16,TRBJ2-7,TGTGCCAGCAGTTCCCCGCCCCAGGGCAAACCTGTCGAGCAGTACTTC,CASSSPPQGKPVEQYF
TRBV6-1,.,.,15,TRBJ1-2,TGTGCCAGCAGGTCCTCGGGGGGCGATATTGCGCGCTACACCTTC,CASRSSGGDIARYTF
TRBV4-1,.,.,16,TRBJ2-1,TGCGCCAGCAGCTCGTCCGGGGCGGGAACAAGCAATGAGCAGTTCTTC,CASSSSGAGTSNEQFF
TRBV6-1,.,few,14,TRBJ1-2,TGTGCCAGCAGTGAGTACAGAAGCAACTATGGCTACACCTTC,CASSEYRSNYGYTF
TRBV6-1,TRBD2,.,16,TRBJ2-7,TGTGCCAGCAGTGACCAGGGACTAGCGGGAGTGTACGAGCAGTACTTC,CASSDQGLAGVYEQYF
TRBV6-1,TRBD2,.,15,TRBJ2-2,TGTGCCAGCAGGCCAAGCGGGAGGATAACCGGGGAGCTGTTTTTT,CASRPSGRITGELFF
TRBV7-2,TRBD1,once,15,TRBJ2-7,TGTGCCAGCAGCTCCTTACCCGGGACAGCCTACGAGCAGTACTTC,CASSSLPGTAYEQYF
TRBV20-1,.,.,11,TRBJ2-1,TGCAGTGCTGGAGGGGGCAATGAGCAGTTCTTC,CSAGGGNEQFF
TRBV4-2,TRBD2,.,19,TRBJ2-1,TGTGCCAGCAGCCATAGTCTAGCGGGAGGGCGAAACTCCTACAATGAGCAGTTCTTC,CASSHSLAGGRNSYNEQFF
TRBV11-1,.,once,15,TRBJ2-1,TGTGCCAGCAGCGACCATAGCGGAACGTACAATGAGCAGTTCTTC,CASSDHSGTYNEQFF
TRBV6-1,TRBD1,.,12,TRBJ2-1,TGTGCCAGCCGGGACAGCAACAATGAGCAGTTCTTC,CASRDSNNEQFF
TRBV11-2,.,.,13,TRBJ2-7,TGTGCCAGCAGCCTTCAGGACCTTTACGAGCAGTACTTC,CASSLQDLYEQYF
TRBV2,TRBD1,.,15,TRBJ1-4,TGTGCCAGCAGTGAACAAGGACAGGGTAATGAAAAACTGTTTTTT,CASSEQGQGNEKLFF
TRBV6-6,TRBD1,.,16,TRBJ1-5,TGTGCCAGCAGTTACGGAGGGACAGGGGGCTATCAGCCCCAGCATTTT,CASSYGGTGGYQPQHF
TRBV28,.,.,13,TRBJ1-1,TGTGCCAGCAGTTCGGGACCGAGCGCGGGGTTTTTCTTT,CASSSGPSAGFFF
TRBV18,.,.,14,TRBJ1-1,TGTGCCAGCTCCCAAGGACAGACGAACACTGAAGCTTTCTTT,CASSQGQTNTEAFF
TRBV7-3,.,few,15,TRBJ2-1,TGTGCCAGCAGCTTACGTGGCGGGACCTACAATGAGCAGTTCTTC,CASSLRGGTYNEQFF
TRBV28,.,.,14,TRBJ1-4,TGTGCCAGCAGTTTATTGGGGAGGGGGGAAAAACTGTTTTTT,CASSLLGRGEKLFF
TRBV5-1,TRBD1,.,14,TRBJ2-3,TGCGCCAGCAGCCCGGGACAGGGCACAGATACGCAGTATTTT,CASSPGQGTDTQYF
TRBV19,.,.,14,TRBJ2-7,TGTGCCAGTAGCGGTGGGTTAAGAACCTACGAGCAGTACTTC,CASSGGLRTYEQYF
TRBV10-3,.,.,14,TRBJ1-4,TGTGCCATCAGTTCTCCAGACACGCCGGAAAAACTGTTTTTT,CAISSPDTPEKLFF
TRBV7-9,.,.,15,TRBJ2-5,TGTGCCAGCAGCTTAGGGAGCGGTGCGCAAGAGACCCAGTACTTC,CASSLGSGAQETQYF
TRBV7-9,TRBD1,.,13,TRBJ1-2,TGTGCCAGCAGCTGGGACAGGGTATATGGCTACACCTTC,CASSWDRVYGYTF
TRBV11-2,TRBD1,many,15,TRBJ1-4,TGTGCCAGCAGCTCAGGGGGGGAAACTAATGAAAAACTGTTTTTT,CASSSGGETNEKLFF
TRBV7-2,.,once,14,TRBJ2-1,TGTGCCAGCAAGGAGAGGTTGACCTACAATGAGCAGTTCTTC,CASKERLTYNEQFF
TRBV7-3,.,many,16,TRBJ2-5,TGTGCCAGCAGCTTATCCGCTGCGGGTGGGTTTGGGACCCAGTACTTC,CASSLSAAGGFGTQYF
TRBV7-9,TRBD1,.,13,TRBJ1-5,TGTGCCAGCAGCTCGACAGGGAATCAGCCCCAGCATTTT,CASSSTGNQPQHF
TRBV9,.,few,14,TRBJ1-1,TGTGCCAGCAGCGTAGAAGGGTGGGACACTGAAGCTTTCTTT,CASSVEGWDTEAFF
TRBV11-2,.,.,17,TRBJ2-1,TGTGCCAGCGCCCAAGGGAGAGGGACTCAAGTTTTCGATGAGCAGTTCTTC,CASAQGRGTQVFDEQFF
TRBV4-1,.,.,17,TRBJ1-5,TGCGCCAGCAGCCGAATGCCACCGGGACACGAAGTCCAGCCCCGGCATTTT,CASSRMPPGHEVQPRHF
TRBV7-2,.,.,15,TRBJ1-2,TGTGCCAGCAGCCTACGGGACGCACTGGGCTATGGCTACACCTTC,CASSLRDALGYGYTF
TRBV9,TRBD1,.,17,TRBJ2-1,TGTGCCAGCAGCGCCCCCCAACAGGGGGCATTTTACAATGAGCAGTTCTTC,CASSAPQQGAFYNEQFF
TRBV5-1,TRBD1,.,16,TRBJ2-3,TGCGCCAGCAGCTCCGGACAGGGGCTAAGCACAGATACGCAGTATTTT,CASSSGQGLSTDTQYF
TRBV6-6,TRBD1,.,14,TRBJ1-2,TGTGCCAGCACCCAATCGGGACAGGGGTATGGCTACACCTTC,CASTQSGQGYGYTF
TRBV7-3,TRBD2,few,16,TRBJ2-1,TGTGCCAGCAGCTCCGGGGGGACTAGTAGTTACAATGAGCAGTTCTTC,CASSSGGTSSYNEQFF
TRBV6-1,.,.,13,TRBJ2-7,TGTGCCAGCAGTGAGGGAGAGACCTACGAGCAGTACTTC,CASSEGETYEQYF
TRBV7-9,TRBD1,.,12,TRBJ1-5,TGTGCCAGCAGCTCAGGGGGGAGGCCCCAGCATTTT,CASSSGGRPQHF